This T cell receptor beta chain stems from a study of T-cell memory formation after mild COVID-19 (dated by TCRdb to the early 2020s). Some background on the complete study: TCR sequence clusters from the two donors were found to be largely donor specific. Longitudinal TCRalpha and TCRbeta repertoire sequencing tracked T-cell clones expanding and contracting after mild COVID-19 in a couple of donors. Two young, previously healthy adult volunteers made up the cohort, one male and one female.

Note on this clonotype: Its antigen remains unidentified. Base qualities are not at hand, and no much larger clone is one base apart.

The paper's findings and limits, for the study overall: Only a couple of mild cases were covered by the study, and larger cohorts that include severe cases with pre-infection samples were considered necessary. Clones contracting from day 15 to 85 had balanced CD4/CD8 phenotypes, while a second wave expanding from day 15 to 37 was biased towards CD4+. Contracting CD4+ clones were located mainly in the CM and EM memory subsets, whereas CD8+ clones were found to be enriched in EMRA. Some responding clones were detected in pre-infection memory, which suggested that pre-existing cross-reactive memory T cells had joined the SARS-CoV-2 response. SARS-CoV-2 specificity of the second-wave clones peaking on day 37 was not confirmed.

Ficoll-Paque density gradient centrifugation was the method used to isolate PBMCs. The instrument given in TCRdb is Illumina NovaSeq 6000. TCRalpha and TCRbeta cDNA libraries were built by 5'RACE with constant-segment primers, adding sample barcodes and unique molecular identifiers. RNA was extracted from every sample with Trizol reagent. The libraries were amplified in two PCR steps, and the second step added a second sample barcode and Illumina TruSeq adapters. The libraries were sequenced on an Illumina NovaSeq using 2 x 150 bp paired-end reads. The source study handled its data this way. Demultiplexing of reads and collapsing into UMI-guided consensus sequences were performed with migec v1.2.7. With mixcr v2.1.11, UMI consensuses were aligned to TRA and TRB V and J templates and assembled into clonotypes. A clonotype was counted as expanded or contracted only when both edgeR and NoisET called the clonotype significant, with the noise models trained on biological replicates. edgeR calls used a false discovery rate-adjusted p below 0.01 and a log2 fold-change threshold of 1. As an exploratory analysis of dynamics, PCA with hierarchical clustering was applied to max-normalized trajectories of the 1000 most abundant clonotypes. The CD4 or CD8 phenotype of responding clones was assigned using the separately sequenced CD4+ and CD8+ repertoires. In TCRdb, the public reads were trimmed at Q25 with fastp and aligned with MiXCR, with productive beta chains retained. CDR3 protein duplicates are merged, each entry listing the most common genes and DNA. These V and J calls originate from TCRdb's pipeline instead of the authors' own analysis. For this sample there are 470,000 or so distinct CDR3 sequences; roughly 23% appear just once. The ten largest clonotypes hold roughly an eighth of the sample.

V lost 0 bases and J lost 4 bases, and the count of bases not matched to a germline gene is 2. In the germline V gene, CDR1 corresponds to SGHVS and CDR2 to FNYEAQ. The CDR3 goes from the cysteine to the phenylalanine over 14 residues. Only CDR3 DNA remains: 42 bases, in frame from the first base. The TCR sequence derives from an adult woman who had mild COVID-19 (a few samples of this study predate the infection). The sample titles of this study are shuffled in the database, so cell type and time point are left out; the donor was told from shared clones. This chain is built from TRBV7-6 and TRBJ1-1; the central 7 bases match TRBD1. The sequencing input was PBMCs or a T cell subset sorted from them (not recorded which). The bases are TGTGCCAGCAGCTTAGCAGGGGGCCTCACTGAAGCTTTCTTT. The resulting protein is CASSLAGGLTEAFF.